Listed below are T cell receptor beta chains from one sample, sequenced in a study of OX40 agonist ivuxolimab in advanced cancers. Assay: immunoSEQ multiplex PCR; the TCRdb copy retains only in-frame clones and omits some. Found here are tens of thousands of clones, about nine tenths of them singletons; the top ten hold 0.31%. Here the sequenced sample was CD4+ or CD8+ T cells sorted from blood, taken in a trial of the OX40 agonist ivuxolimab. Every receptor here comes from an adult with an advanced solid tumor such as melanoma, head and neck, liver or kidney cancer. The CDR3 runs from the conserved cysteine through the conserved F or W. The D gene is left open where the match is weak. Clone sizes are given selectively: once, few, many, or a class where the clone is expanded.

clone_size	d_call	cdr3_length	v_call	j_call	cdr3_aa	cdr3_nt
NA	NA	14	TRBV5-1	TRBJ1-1	CASSLEAGRTEAFF	TGCGCCAGCAGCTTGGAAGCGGGGAGGACTGAAGCTTTCTTT
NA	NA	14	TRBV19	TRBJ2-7	CASSSSGLQGWQYF	TGTGCCAGTAGTTCCTCGGGCCTTCAGGGTTGGCAGTACTTC
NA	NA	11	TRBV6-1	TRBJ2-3	CASRLKDTQYF	TGTGCCAGCAGACTGAAAGATACGCAGTATTTT
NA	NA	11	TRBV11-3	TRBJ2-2	CAANNTGELFF	TGTGCCGCCAATAACACCGGGGAGCTGTTTTTT
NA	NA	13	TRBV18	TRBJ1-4	CASSPPGQEKLFF	TGTGCCAGCTCACCACCGGGACAAGAAAAACTGTTTTTT
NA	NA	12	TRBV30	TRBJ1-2	CAWATINYGYTF	TGTGCCTGGGCCACTATTAACTATGGCTACACCTTC
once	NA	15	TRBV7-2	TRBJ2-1	CASSPKGPLGNEQFF	TGTGCCAGCAGCCCCAAGGGGCCCCTTGGCAATGAGCAGTTCTTC
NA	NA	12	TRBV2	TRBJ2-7	CASSTGAQEQYF	TGTGCCAGCAGCACAGGAGCCCAAGAGCAGTACTTC
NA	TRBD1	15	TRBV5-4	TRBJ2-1	CASSMDRAPYNEQFF	TGTGCCAGCAGCATGGACAGGGCACCTTACAATGAGCAGTTCTTC
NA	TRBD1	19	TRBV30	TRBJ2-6	CAWYSRDREGPSGANVLTF	TGTGCCTGGTACAGCCGGGACAGGGAAGGTCCCTCTGGGGCCAACGTCCTGACTTTC
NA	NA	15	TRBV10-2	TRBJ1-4	CASSQLAIPGEKLFF	TGCGCCAGCAGCCAACTGGCCATCCCGGGGGAAAAACTGTTTTTT
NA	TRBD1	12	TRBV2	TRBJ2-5	CAVQGYQETQYF	TGTGCCGTACAGGGGTACCAAGAGACCCAGTACTTC
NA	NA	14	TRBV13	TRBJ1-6	CASSLWGNNSPLHF	TGTGCCAGCAGCTTATGGGGGAATAATTCACCCCTCCACTTT
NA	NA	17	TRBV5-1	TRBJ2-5	CASSLARGARVQETQYF	TGCGCCAGCAGCTTGGCCAGGGGTGCTAGAGTTCAAGAGACCCAGTACTTC
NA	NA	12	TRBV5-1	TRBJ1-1	CASSGGRAEAFF	TGCGCCAGCTCCGGGGGGAGGGCTGAAGCTTTCTTT
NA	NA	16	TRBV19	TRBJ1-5	CASKMTVLGSNQPQHF	TGTGCCAGTAAAATGACAGTACTCGGGAGCAATCAGCCCCAGCATTTT
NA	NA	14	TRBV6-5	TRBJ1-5	CASRQEGRNQPQHF	TGCGCCAGCAGGCAGGAGGGTCGCAATCAGCCCCAGCATTTT
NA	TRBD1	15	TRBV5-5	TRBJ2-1	CASSFPGQGGNEQFF	TGTGCCAGCAGCTTCCCGGGACAGGGAGGCAATGAGCAGTTCTTC
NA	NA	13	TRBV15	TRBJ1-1	CATSRQQNTEAFF	TGTGCCACCAGCAGACAGCAGAACACTGAAGCTTTCTTT
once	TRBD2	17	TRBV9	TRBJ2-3	CASSVISGGAGTDTQYF	TGTGCCAGCAGCGTAATCAGCGGGGGGGCCGGCACAGATACGCAGTATTTT
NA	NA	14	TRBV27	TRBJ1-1	CASKDPPQGPEAFF	TGTGCCAGCAAGGACCCCCCGCAGGGACCTGAAGCTTTCTTT
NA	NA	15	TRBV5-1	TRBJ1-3	CASSLEGSSGNTIYF	TGCGCCAGCAGCTTGGAGGGTAGCTCTGGAAACACCATATATTTT
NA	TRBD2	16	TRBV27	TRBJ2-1	CASSFRLAGAYNEQFF	TGTGCCAGCAGTTTTAGGCTAGCGGGGGCCTACAATGAGCAGTTCTTC
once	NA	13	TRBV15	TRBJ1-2	CATSSGGGYGHTF	TGTGCCACCAGCTCCGGCGGGGGGTATGGCCACACCTTC
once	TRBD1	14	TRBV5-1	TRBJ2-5	CASSLTGGRETQYF	TGCGCCAGCAGCTTGACAGGGGGTAGGGAGACCCAGTACTTC
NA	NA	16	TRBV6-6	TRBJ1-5	CASSYSKGRWDQPQHF	TGTGCCAGCAGTTACTCAAAGGGCCGGTGGGATCAGCCCCAGCATTTT
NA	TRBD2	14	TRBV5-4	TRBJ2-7	CASSSWGLAGEQYF	TGTGCCAGCAGCTCTTGGGGACTAGCGGGCGAGCAGTACTTC
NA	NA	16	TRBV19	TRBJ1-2	CASSIFGTRANYGYTF	TGTGCCAGTAGTATATTCGGGACAAGAGCTAACTATGGCTACACCTTC
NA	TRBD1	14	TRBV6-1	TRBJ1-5	CASRTGAGNQPQHF	TGTGCCAGCAGGACAGGGGCGGGCAATCAGCCCCAGCATTTT
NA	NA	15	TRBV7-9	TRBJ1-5	CASSQSEGVNQPQHF	TGTGCCAGCAGCCAATCGGAGGGCGTCAATCAGCCCCAGCATTTT
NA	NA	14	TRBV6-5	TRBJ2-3	CASQLSVYTDTQYF	TGTGCCAGCCAGTTATCCGTTTACACAGATACGCAGTATTTT
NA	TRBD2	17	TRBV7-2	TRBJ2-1	CASSRPSGMGSYNEQFF	TGTGCCAGCAGCCGGCCAAGCGGGATGGGCTCCTACAATGAGCAGTTCTTC
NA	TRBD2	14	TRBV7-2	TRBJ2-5	CASSSGGAGETQYF	TGTGCCAGCAGCTCCGGGGGGGCGGGGGAGACCCAGTACTTC
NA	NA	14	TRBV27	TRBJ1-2	CASSSTGFSYGYTF	TGTGCCAGCAGTTCCACCGGGTTTTCCTATGGCTACACCTTC
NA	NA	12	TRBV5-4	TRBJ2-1	CASSKTRDEQFF	TGTGCCAGCAGCAAGACGCGCGATGAGCAGTTCTTC
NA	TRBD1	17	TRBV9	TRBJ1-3	CASSFTGTGSSGNTIYF	TGTGCCAGCAGCTTCACCGGGACAGGGAGCTCTGGAAACACCATATATTTT
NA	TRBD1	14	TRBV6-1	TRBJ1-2	CASSEPGQGHGYTF	TGTGCCAGCAGTGAGCCAGGACAGGGGCATGGCTACACCTTC
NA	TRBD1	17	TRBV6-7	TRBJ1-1	CASSTYEGALVGTEAFF	TGTGCCAGCAGTACCTACGAGGGGGCGTTAGTAGGCACTGAAGCTTTCTTT
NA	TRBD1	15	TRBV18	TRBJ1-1	CASSPRGQGGTEAFF	TGTGCCAGCTCTCCCAGGGGTCAGGGGGGGACTGAAGCTTTCTTT
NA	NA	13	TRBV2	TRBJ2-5	CASSDSGEETQYF	TGTGCCAGCAGTGACTCGGGGGAAGAGACCCAGTACTTC
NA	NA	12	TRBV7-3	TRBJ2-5	CCPFGGGETQYF	TGCTGCCCTTTTGGGGGAGGAGAGACCCAGTACTTC
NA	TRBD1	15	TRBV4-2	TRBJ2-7	CASSQEDRGSYEQYF	TGTGCCAGCAGCCAAGAGGACAGGGGGTCCTACGAGCAGTACTTC
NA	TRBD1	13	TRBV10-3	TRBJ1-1	CAIRIQGGSEAFF	TGTGCCATCAGAATACAGGGGGGTAGTGAAGCTTTCTTT
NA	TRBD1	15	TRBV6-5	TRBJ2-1	CASSYEGASSNEQFF	TGTGCCAGCAGTTACGAGGGGGCTAGTAGCAATGAGCAGTTCTTC
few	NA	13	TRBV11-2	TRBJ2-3	CASSLHHGIAQYF	TGTGCCAGCAGCTTACACCATGGGATCGCGCAGTATTTT
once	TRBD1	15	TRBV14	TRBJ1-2	CASSQEDRVSYGYTF	TGTGCCAGCAGCCAAGAGGACAGGGTATCTTATGGCTACACCTTC
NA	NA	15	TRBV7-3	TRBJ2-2	CASSSYIGGTGELFF	TGTGCCAGCAGCTCCTACATTGGGGGCACCGGGGAGCTGTTTTTT
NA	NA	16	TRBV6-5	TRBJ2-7	CASSYSPLAQVNEQYF	TGTGCCAGCAGTTACTCTCCCCTAGCGCAGGTTAACGAGCAGTACTTC
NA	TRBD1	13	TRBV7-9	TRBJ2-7	CASSLDRGYEQYF	TGTGCCAGCAGCTTAGACAGGGGGTACGAGCAGTACTTC
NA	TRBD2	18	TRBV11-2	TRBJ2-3	CASSSLGVAGVLTDTQYF	TGTGCCAGCAGCTCCCTCGGGGTAGCGGGGGTACTCACAGATACGCAGTATTTT
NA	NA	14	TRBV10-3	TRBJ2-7	CAISVSGVSYEQYF	TGTGCCATCAGTGTTTCAGGGGTCTCCTACGAGCAGTACTTC
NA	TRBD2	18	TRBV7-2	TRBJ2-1	CASSLDVPTSGGSNEQFF	TGTGCCAGCAGCTTAGACGTGCCGACTAGCGGGGGGTCAAATGAGCAGTTCTTC
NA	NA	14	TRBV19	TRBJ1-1	CASSIAGPKTEAFF	TGTGCCAGTAGTATAGCAGGGCCCAAAACTGAAGCTTTCTTT
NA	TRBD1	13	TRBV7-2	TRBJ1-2	CASRGTDIYGYTF	TGTGCCAGCAGGGGGACAGATATCTATGGCTACACCTTC
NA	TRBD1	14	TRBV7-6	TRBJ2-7	CASSRQGVSYEQYF	TGTGCCAGCAGCCGACAGGGGGTTTCCTACGAGCAGTACTTC
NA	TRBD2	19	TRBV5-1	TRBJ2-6	CASSFKQLAALAGANVLTF	TGCGCCAGCAGCTTCAAACAACTAGCGGCCCTGGCTGGGGCCAACGTCCTGACTTTC
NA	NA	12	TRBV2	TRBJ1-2	CASSEGENGYTF	TGTGCCAGCAGTGAAGGGGAGAATGGCTACACCTTC
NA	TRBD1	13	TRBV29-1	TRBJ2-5	CSERTGRQETQYF	TGCAGCGAAAGGACAGGCCGTCAAGAGACCCAGTACTTC
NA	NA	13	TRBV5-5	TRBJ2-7	CASSLEQGGEQYF	TGTGCCAGCAGCTTGGAACAGGGGGGGGAGCAGTACTTC
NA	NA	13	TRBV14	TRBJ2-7	CASRISGAYEQYF	TGTGCCAGCAGAATTTCGGGGGCCTACGAGCAGTACTTC